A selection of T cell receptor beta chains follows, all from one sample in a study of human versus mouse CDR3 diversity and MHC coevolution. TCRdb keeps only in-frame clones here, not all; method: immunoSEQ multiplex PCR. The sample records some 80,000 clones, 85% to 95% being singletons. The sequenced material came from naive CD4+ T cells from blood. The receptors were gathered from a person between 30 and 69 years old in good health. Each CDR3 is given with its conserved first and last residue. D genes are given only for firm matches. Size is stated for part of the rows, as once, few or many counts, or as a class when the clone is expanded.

CDR3 protein: CASSFNAEGEQFF
CDR3 DNA: TGTGCCAGCAGCTTCAACGCGGAAGGTGAGCAGTTCTTC
D gene: NA
V gene: TRBV7-2
J gene: TRBJ2-1
clone size: NA

CDR3 protein: CASSHVLQGTGELFF
CDR3 DNA: TGCGCCAGCAGCCATGTCCTTCAGGGGACCGGGGAGCTGTTTTTT
D gene: NA
V gene: TRBV4-1
J gene: TRBJ2-2
clone size: NA

CDR3 protein: CASSSTRTGDTEAFF
CDR3 DNA: TGTGCCAGCAGCTCAACCAGGACTGGGGACACTGAAGCTTTCTTT
D gene: NA
V gene: TRBV7-9
J gene: TRBJ1-1
clone size: NA

CDR3 protein: CASTTSDTQYF
CDR3 DNA: TGTGCCAGCACCACTTCAGATACGCAGTATTTT
D gene: NA
V gene: TRBV21-1
J gene: TRBJ2-3
clone size: NA

CDR3 protein: CASSFRTGDEKLFF
CDR3 DNA: TGTGCCAGCAGCTTTAGGACAGGGGATGAAAAACTGTTTTTT
D gene: TRBD1
V gene: TRBV7-9
J gene: TRBJ1-4
clone size: once

CDR3 protein: CASRLQSSYNSPLHF
CDR3 DNA: TGTGCCAGCAGGCTACAGAGCTCCTATAATTCACCCCTCCACTTT
D gene: NA
V gene: TRBV28
J gene: TRBJ1-6
clone size: NA

CDR3 protein: CASRSGQPGAGEQYF
CDR3 DNA: TGTGCCAGCAGATCTGGACAGCCTGGAGCTGGCGAGCAGTACTTC
D gene: NA
V gene: TRBV27
J gene: TRBJ2-7
clone size: NA

CDR3 protein: CASSQHGNEQFF
CDR3 DNA: TGTGCCAGCAGCCAACATGGCAATGAGCAGTTCTTC
D gene: NA
V gene: TRBV5-4
J gene: TRBJ2-1
clone size: once

CDR3 protein: CASVLSRAEPQHF
CDR3 DNA: TGTGCCAGCGTTCTCTCGAGGGCCGAGCCCCAGCATTTT
D gene: NA
V gene: TRBV2
J gene: TRBJ1-5
clone size: NA

CDR3 protein: CARITFLGGGRGTDTQYF
CDR3 DNA: TGTGCCAGAATCACCTTTCTGGGGGGGGGCCGTGGCACAGATACGCAGTATTTT
D gene: NA
V gene: TRBV5-3
J gene: TRBJ2-3
clone size: NA

CDR3 protein: CASSFGQSYQETQYF
CDR3 DNA: TGTGCCAGCAGCTTCGGACAGTCTTACCAAGAGACCCAGTACTTC
D gene: NA
V gene: TRBV6-6
J gene: TRBJ2-5
clone size: NA

CDR3 protein: CASSRGQGGSYNSPLHF
CDR3 DNA: TGTGCCAGCAGCAGGGGACAGGGAGGATCCTATAATTCACCCCTCCACTTT
D gene: TRBD1
V gene: TRBV5-8
J gene: TRBJ1-6
clone size: NA

CDR3 protein: CASSEGASGTSYEQYF
CDR3 DNA: TGTGCCAGCAGCGAGGGGGCTAGCGGGACTTCCTACGAGCAGTACTTC
D gene: TRBD2
V gene: TRBV7-2
J gene: TRBJ2-7
clone size: NA

CDR3 protein: CASSTAGGPNEQYF
CDR3 DNA: TGTGCCAGCAGTACAGCGGGAGGGCCCAACGAGCAGTACTTC
D gene: TRBD2
V gene: TRBV6-1
J gene: TRBJ2-7
clone size: NA

CDR3 protein: CASRGNSPLHF
CDR3 DNA: TGTGCCTCCAGGGGTAATTCACCCCTCCACTTT
D gene: NA
V gene: TRBV10-3
J gene: TRBJ1-6
clone size: few

CDR3 protein: CASSAAGGNEQFF
CDR3 DNA: TGTGCCAGCAGCGCGGCAGGGGGGAATGAGCAGTTCTTC
D gene: NA
V gene: TRBV7-8
J gene: TRBJ2-1
clone size: NA

CDR3 protein: CASSLTRLAGGSETQYF
CDR3 DNA: TGTGCCAGCAGCCTCACCCGTCTAGCGGGGGGGTCAGAGACCCAGTACTTC
D gene: TRBD2
V gene: TRBV11-2
J gene: TRBJ2-5
clone size: NA

CDR3 protein: CASSPRTGGGFTEAFF
CDR3 DNA: TGTGCCAGCTCACCCAGGACAGGGGGCGGGTTCACTGAAGCTTTCTTT
D gene: TRBD1
V gene: TRBV18
J gene: TRBJ1-1
clone size: once

CDR3 protein: CASSAGLTDTQYF
CDR3 DNA: TGTGCCAGCAGCGCGGGACTAACAGATACGCAGTATTTT
D gene: TRBD2
V gene: TRBV11-3
J gene: TRBJ2-3
clone size: NA

CDR3 protein: CSVDLVGGRSDYGYTF
CDR3 DNA: TGCAGCGTTGATCTCGTAGGGGGCAGGTCGGACTATGGCTACACCTTC
D gene: TRBD1
V gene: TRBV29-1
J gene: TRBJ1-2
clone size: NA

CDR3 protein: CAWSVSGVVNTEAFF
CDR3 DNA: TGTGCCTGGAGTGTATCAGGGGTGGTGAACACTGAAGCTTTCTTT
D gene: NA
V gene: TRBV30
J gene: TRBJ1-1
clone size: NA

CDR3 protein: CASSSGTGFGELFF
CDR3 DNA: TGTGCCAGCAGCTCCGGGACAGGGTTCGGGGAGCTGTTTTTT
D gene: TRBD1
V gene: TRBV7-9
J gene: TRBJ2-2
clone size: NA

CDR3 protein: CASSLQADTQYF
CDR3 DNA: TGTGCCAGCAGCTTACAGGCAGATACGCAGTATTTT
D gene: NA
V gene: TRBV7-9
J gene: TRBJ2-3
clone size: NA

CDR3 protein: CASSIGNEQFF
CDR3 DNA: TGTGCCAGTAGTATCGGGAATGAGCAGTTCTTC
D gene: NA
V gene: TRBV19
J gene: TRBJ2-1
clone size: NA

CDR3 protein: CASSLSSGLVGEQYF
CDR3 DNA: TGTGCCAGCAGCTTATCTTCGGGGTTAGTAGGCGAGCAGTACTTC
D gene: NA
V gene: TRBV11-3
J gene: TRBJ2-7
clone size: once

CDR3 protein: CASNEQGAYTEAFF
CDR3 DNA: TGTGCCAGTAACGAACAGGGGGCATACACTGAAGCTTTCTTT
D gene: TRBD1
V gene: TRBV19
J gene: TRBJ1-1
clone size: NA

CDR3 protein: CASSTVPGAETQYF
CDR3 DNA: TGTGCCAGCTCAACCGTACCAGGGGCCGAGACCCAGTACTTC
D gene: NA
V gene: TRBV18
J gene: TRBJ2-5
clone size: NA

CDR3 protein: CASSPAGLAYNEQFF
CDR3 DNA: TGTGCCAGCAGCCCGGCGGGACTAGCGTACAATGAGCAGTTCTTC
D gene: TRBD2
V gene: TRBV5-5
J gene: TRBJ2-1
clone size: NA

CDR3 protein: CASSAGLAGAAAEELFF
CDR3 DNA: TGTGCCAGCAGTGCGGGACTAGCGGGAGCAGCCGCCGAGGAGCTGTTTTTT
D gene: TRBD2
V gene: TRBV25-1
J gene: TRBJ2-2
clone size: NA

CDR3 protein: CAWSVWSPSTKRAVGQETQYF
CDR3 DNA: TGTGCCTGGAGTGTATGGAGCCCAAGCACCAAGCGGGCCGTGGGCCAAGAGACCCAGTACTTC
D gene: NA
V gene: TRBV30
J gene: TRBJ2-5
clone size: NA

CDR3 protein: CASSYFRGGGTGELFF
CDR3 DNA: TGTGCCAGCAGTTACTTCCGGGGAGGTGGCACCGGGGAGCTGTTTTTT
D gene: NA
V gene: TRBV6-5
J gene: TRBJ2-2
clone size: NA

CDR3 protein: CASSLAGGYNEQFF
CDR3 DNA: TGTGCCAGCAGCTTAGCGGGAGGGTACAATGAGCAGTTCTTC
D gene: TRBD2
V gene: TRBV7-8
J gene: TRBJ2-1
clone size: NA

CDR3 protein: CASSSGGGHFYEQYF
CDR3 DNA: TGTGCCAGCAGCTCCGGGGGGGGACACTTCTACGAGCAGTACTTC
D gene: TRBD2
V gene: TRBV11-2
J gene: TRBJ2-7
clone size: NA

CDR3 protein: CASIGGGARGNTDTQYF
CDR3 DNA: TGTGCCAGCATCGGTGGGGGGGCTAGGGGAAACACAGATACGCAGTATTTT
D gene: NA
V gene: TRBV28
J gene: TRBJ2-3
clone size: once

CDR3 protein: CAWEDQVANYGYTF
CDR3 DNA: TGTGCCTGGGAAGATCAGGTGGCAAACTATGGCTACACCTTC
D gene: NA
V gene: TRBV30
J gene: TRBJ1-2
clone size: NA

CDR3 protein: CAISAGAKNIQYF
CDR3 DNA: TGTGCCATCAGTGCAGGGGCCAAAAACATTCAGTACTTC
D gene: NA
V gene: TRBV10-3
J gene: TRBJ2-4
clone size: NA

CDR3 protein: CASSKGFAYNEQFF
CDR3 DNA: TGTGCCAGTAGTAAGGGGTTCGCCTACAATGAGCAGTTCTTC
D gene: NA
V gene: TRBV19
J gene: TRBJ2-1
clone size: NA

CDR3 protein: CASSLDQVPSYEQYF
CDR3 DNA: TGTGCCAGCAGCTTAGACCAGGTGCCGTCCTACGAGCAGTACTTC
D gene: NA
V gene: TRBV11-2
J gene: TRBJ2-7
clone size: NA

CDR3 protein: CASSPTSGGSGETQYF
CDR3 DNA: TGTGCCAGCAGCCCGACTAGCGGAGGGTCCGGGGAGACCCAGTACTTC
D gene: TRBD2
V gene: TRBV9
J gene: TRBJ2-5
clone size: NA

CDR3 protein: CAWSLQSYEQYF
CDR3 DNA: TGTGCCTGGAGTCTCCAGTCCTACGAGCAGTACTTC
D gene: NA
V gene: TRBV30
J gene: TRBJ2-7
clone size: NA

CDR3 protein: CASSTWNTEAFF
CDR3 DNA: TGTGCCAGTAGTACTTGGAACACTGAAGCTTTCTTT
D gene: NA
V gene: TRBV19
J gene: TRBJ1-1
clone size: once

CDR3 protein: CAWSGGQEGLNTEAFF
CDR3 DNA: TGTGCCTGGAGTGGAGGACAGGAGGGGTTGAACACTGAAGCTTTCTTT
D gene: TRBD1
V gene: TRBV30
J gene: TRBJ1-1
clone size: NA

CDR3 protein: CASSRPGLNTEAFF
CDR3 DNA: TGTGCCAGCAGTCGCCCGGGATTGAACACTGAAGCTTTCTTT
D gene: NA
V gene: TRBV6-5
J gene: TRBJ1-1
clone size: once

CDR3 protein: CARDHRTAGDGDTQYF
CDR3 DNA: TGTGCCAGAGACCACCGGACGGCGGGGGACGGAGATACGCAGTATTTT
D gene: TRBD2
V gene: TRBV10-3
J gene: TRBJ2-3
clone size: NA

CDR3 protein: CASSRLTGELFF
CDR3 DNA: TGTGCCAGCAGCCGTCTCACCGGGGAGCTGTTTTTT
D gene: NA
V gene: TRBV7-9
J gene: TRBJ2-2
clone size: NA

CDR3 protein: CSASDRHGYTF
CDR3 DNA: TGCAGTGCCAGCGATAGGCATGGCTACACCTTC
D gene: NA
V gene: TRBV20-1
J gene: TRBJ1-2
clone size: NA

CDR3 protein: CASSLEVGEYSGNTIYF
CDR3 DNA: TGTGCCAGCAGCTTGGAGGTAGGGGAATACTCTGGAAACACCATATATTTT
D gene: NA
V gene: TRBV5-6
J gene: TRBJ1-3
clone size: NA